The source of this TCR beta chain is a study of CD8 T cells in ankylosing spondylitis. CDR3 length: 14 amino acids. V lost 10 bases, J lost 0 bases, and 2 bases stayed unmatched. Germline CDR1 reads KGHDR; CDR2 reads SFDVKD. There are many counts of this clonotype. TCRdb passed the 5' RACE reads through MiXCR, listing each CDR3 protein once. Among fewer than 250,000 distinct CDR3 sequences listed, more than 9% were seen once. The sequenced sample consisted of blood, either unsorted or a sorted T cell fraction (not recorded which). The source is a male donor with ankylosing spondylitis or in good health (not recorded which). This chain links TRBV24-1 with TRBJ2-2; TRBD1 aligns across 9 bases. CDR3 region: CATGDRANTGELFF. The CDR3 nucleotides are TGTGCCACTGGGGACAGGGCGAACACCGGGGAGCTGTTTTTT.